This TCR beta chain was documented in a study of CD8+CD57+ T cells in acquired aplastic anemia. Study-wide context: DNA per sorted CD4+ or CD8+ sample ranged about 0.2 to 30 ug, averaging roughly 3.2 ug. Notes on the study in general: Comparison of patients with controls identified about 27 shared CD8+ CDR3 sequences.

Many counts were recorded for this clonotype. Its antigen remains unidentified. Researchers used genomic DNA as the template to profile TCR beta VDJ and CDR3. TCRdb ran MiXCR on the reads and lists one entry per CDR3 protein. Among some 160,000 distinct CDR3 sequences listed, around 50% were seen once. The sequenced patients had an expansion of CD8+CD57+ cells seen by flow cytometry. Per the germline V gene, CDR1 is SQVTM and CDR2 is ANQGSEA. V was clipped by 7 bases and J by 7 bases, with 16 bases between them. The CDR3 loop spans 12 amino acids. The chain carries TRBV29-1 and TRBJ1-1; TRBD1 is a possible D gene (6 bases). The receptor was isolated from a human donor with aplastic anemia. The sample consisted of sorted CD4+, CD8+, or CD8+CD57+ T cells (not recorded which) from PBMCs. For the CDR3, the DNA is TGCAGCGGGGGCGCGGGAGGGGGTGAAGCTTTCTTT. It translates to CSGGAGGGEAFF.